This TCR beta chain was found in a study of blood T cell repertoires in COVID-19. Authors' analysis steps: Researchers report that nucleated cell counts were estimated from reference gene primer amplification. Some clones are missing from TCRdb's copy, which holds only in-frame ones; the method was immunoSEQ multiplex PCR. The DNA was the basis for D and trimming; V, J and clone size are from that table. The sample includes approximately 300,000 clones, around nine tenths of them seen just once. Ages ranged from about 18 to 89 years, with residence in more than 20 US areas. Two negative PCRs, clearance, or symptom resolution characterized the recovered Cohort 3 donors. Sequencing was carried out using PBMCs or T cells enriched from blood (not recorded which). The receptor's source is a woman in her 30s who had recovered from COVID-19.

The CDR3 DNA sequence: TGTGCCAGCAGCAAATCTTTCTGGACAGGGAGGTATGGCTACACCTTC. Its protein is CASSKSFWTGRYGYTF. The chain recombines TRBV21-1 with TRBJ1-2; the table assigns TRBD1, which was not confirmed against the DNA. TRBV21-1 is termed a pseudogene. This CDR3 spans 16 amino acids.